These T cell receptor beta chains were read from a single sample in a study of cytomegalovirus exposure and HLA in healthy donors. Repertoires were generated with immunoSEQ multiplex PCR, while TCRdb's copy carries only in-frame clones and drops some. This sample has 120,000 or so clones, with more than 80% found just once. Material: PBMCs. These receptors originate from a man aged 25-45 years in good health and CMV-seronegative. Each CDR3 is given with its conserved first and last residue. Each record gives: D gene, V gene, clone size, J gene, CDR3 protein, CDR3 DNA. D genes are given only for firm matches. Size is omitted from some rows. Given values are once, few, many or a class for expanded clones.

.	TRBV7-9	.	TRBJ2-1	CASSNSGLTAYNEQFF	TGTGCCAGCAGCAATTCTGGGCTTACCGCCTACAATGAGCAGTTCTTC
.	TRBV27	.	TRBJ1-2	CASRLADSYYGYTF	TGTGCCAGCAGATTAGCAGACTCTTACTATGGCTACACCTTC
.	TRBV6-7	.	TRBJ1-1	CASSYSRGQGHNTEAFF	TGTGCCAGCAGTTACTCGAGGGGCCAGGGACATAACACTGAAGCTTTCTTT
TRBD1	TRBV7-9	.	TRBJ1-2	CASSLEQGVGYGYTF	TGTGCCAGCAGCTTAGAACAGGGGGTTGGCTATGGCTACACCTTC
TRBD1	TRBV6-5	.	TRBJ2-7	CASSYPGQGRYEQYF	TGTGCCAGCAGTTACCCGGGACAGGGAAGGTACGAGCAGTACTTC
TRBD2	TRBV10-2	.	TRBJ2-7	CASSEVSGRWAYEQYF	TGCGCCAGCAGTGAGGTTAGCGGGAGGTGGGCCTACGAGCAGTACTTC
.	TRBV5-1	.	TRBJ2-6	CASSLDSQGSGANVLTF	TGCGCCAGCAGCTTGGATTCCCAGGGAAGTGGGGCCAACGTCCTGACTTTC
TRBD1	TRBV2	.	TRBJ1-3	CASSGETGAGNTIYF	TGTGCCAGCAGTGGGGAGACAGGGGCCGGAAACACCATATATTTT
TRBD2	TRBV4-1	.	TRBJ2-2	CASSRRLAGSNTGELFF	TGCGCCAGCAGCCGAAGACTAGCGGGGTCGAACACCGGGGAGCTGTTTTTT
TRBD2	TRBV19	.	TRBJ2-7	CASKTSDDTYEQYF	TGTGCCAGCAAGACTAGCGATGATACCTACGAGCAGTACTTC
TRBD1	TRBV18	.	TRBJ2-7	CASSPARQGGEQYF	TGTGCCAGCTCACCAGCTAGACAGGGTGGCGAGCAGTACTTC
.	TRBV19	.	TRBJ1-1	CASSIGGSEAFF	TGTGCCAGTAGTATAGGAGGGTCTGAAGCTTTCTTT
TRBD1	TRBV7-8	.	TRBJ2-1	CASSETGGGEQFF	TGTGCCAGCAGCGAGACAGGGGGCGGTGAGCAGTTCTTC
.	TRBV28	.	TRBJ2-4	CASSLQGALAKNIQYF	TGTGCCAGCAGTCTACAGGGAGCCCTAGCCAAAAACATTCAGTACTTC
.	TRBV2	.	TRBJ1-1	CASKFAEVNTEAFF	TGTGCCAGCAAATTCGCAGAAGTCAACACTGAAGCTTTCTTT
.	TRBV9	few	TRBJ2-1	CASGDPSSVVGYNEQFF	TGTGCCAGCGGAGACCCTTCGAGCGTGGTAGGTTACAATGAGCAGTTCTTC
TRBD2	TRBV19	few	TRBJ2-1	CASSGLTSGSHYNEQFF	TGTGCCAGTAGTGGCCTAACTAGCGGGAGTCACTACAATGAGCAGTTCTTC
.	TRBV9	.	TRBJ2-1	CASSVEQSSYNEQFF	TGTGCCAGCAGCGTAGAACAGAGCTCCTACAATGAGCAGTTCTTC
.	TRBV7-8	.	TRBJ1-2	CASSLAGPGVSYGYTF	TGTGCCAGCAGCTTAGCCGGCCCGGGGGTCAGTTATGGCTACACCTTC